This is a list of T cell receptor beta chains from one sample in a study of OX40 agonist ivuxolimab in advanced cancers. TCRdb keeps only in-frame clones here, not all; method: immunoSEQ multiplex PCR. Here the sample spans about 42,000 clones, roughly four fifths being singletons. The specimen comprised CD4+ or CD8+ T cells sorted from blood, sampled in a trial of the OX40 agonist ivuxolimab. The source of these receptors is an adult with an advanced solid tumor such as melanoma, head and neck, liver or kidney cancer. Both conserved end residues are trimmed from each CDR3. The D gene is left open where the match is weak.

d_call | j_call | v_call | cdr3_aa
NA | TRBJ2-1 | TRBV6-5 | ASSYSLALNNEQF
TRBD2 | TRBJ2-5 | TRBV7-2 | ASRAEREYQETQY
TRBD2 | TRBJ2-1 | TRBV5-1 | ASSLSGSFYNEQF
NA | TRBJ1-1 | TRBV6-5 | ASGGLWDTEAF
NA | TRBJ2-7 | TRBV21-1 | ASSPRTGGGYEQY
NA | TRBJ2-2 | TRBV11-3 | ASSFGSVGTGELF
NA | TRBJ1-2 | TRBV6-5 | ASGSAGRGYT
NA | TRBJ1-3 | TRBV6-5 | ASSYTDQLHTIY
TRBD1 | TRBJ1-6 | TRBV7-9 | ASRLGTGNNSPLH
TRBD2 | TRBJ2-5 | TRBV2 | ASSGLAEETQY
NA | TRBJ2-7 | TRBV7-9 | ASSLRNEQY
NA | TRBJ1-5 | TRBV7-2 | ASSPRGSNQPQH
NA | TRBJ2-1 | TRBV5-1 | ASTSANSYNEQF
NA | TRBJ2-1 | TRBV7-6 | ASSSRTEQF
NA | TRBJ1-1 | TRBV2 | ASIGRGITEAF
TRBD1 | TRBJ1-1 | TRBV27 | ASSSGQHEKEAF
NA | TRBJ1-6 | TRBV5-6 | ASSFDTYNSPLH
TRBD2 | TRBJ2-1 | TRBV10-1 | ASSLAGNSYNEQF
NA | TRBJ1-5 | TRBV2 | ASSEARVNQPQH
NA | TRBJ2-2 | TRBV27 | ASSFSGGGGELF
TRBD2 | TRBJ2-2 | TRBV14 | ASSQRTSENGELF
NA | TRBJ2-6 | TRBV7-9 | ASSSRGNGANVLT
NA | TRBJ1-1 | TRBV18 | ASSPPGRGLSTEAF
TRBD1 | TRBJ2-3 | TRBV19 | ASRDRASTDTQY
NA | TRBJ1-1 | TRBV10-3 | AISESWVAEAF
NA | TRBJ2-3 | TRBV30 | AWSIGYGTKRDTQY
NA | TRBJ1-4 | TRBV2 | ASSESSGEVKLF
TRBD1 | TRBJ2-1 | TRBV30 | AWSAGQGVANEQF
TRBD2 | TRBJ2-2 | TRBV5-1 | ASTSAGAINTGELF
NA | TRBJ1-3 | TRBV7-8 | ASTPVGVASGNTIY
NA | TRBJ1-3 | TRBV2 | ASAAEGGLSGNTIY
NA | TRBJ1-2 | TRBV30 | AWGRGWLSNYGYT
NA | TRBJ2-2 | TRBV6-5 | ASSYLSASTGELF
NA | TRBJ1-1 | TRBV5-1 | ASSLVVGAGTEAF
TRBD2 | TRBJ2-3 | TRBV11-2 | ASSPLLAGGPDTQY
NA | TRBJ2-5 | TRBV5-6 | ASSLEGAFAGRETQY
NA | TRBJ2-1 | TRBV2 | ASSESSETSF
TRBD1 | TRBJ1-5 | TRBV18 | ASSPSGQVYSNQPQH
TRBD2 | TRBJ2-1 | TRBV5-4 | ASSTWTSGRSHNEQF
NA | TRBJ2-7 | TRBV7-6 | ASSLMGRDISYEQY
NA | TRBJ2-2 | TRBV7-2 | ASSLEYRVMAGELF
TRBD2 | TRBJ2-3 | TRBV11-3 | ASSFGTTSGSVDTQY
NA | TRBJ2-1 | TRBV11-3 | ASSMFALHSNEQF
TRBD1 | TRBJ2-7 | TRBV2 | ASSSSGQGYEQY